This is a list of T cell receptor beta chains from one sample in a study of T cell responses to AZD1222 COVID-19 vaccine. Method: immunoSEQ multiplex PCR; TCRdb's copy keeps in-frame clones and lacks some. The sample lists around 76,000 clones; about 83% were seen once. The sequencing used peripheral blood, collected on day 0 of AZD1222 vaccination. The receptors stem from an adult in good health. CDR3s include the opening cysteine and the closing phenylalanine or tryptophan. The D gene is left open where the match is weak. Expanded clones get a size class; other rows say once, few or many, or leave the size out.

CDR3nt: TGTGCCAGCAGCATAATCTCCGGGACTGGCACAGATACGCAGTATTTT
CDR3aa: CASSIISGTGTDTQYF
v_gene: TRBV7-2
d_gene: -
abundance: -
j_gene: TRBJ2-3

CDR3nt: TGTGCCAGCAGCCCCCTCCAGAACACTGAAGCTTTCTTT
CDR3aa: CASSPLQNTEAFF
v_gene: TRBV7-2
d_gene: -
abundance: -
j_gene: TRBJ1-1

CDR3nt: TGTGCCAGCAGCCTGGGTGGTAGCAATCAGCCCCAGCATTTT
CDR3aa: CASSLGGSNQPQHF
v_gene: TRBV6-5
d_gene: -
abundance: -
j_gene: TRBJ1-5

CDR3nt: TGCGCCAGCAGCTTGCAAGGAGGTACTGAAGCTTTCTTT
CDR3aa: CASSLQGGTEAFF
v_gene: TRBV5-1
d_gene: -
abundance: few
j_gene: TRBJ1-1

CDR3nt: TGTGCCAGCAGCCCCGACAGTTTCATGAACACTGAAGCTTTCTTT
CDR3aa: CASSPDSFMNTEAFF
v_gene: TRBV5-4
d_gene: -
abundance: -
j_gene: TRBJ1-1

CDR3nt: TGCGCCAGCAGCTCACAGGGGCCTCTCTACGAGCAGTACTTC
CDR3aa: CASSSQGPLYEQYF
v_gene: TRBV5-1
d_gene: TRBD1
abundance: -
j_gene: TRBJ2-7

CDR3nt: TGTGCCAGCAGTGAATTAATCGGTAGCGGGGCGACCCAGTACTTC
CDR3aa: CASSELIGSGATQYF
v_gene: TRBV25-1
d_gene: TRBD2
abundance: -
j_gene: TRBJ2-5

CDR3nt: TGTGCCAGCAGTTCCTCAGGGTACTATGGCTACACCTTC
CDR3aa: CASSSSGYYGYTF
v_gene: TRBV12-3/TRBV12-4
d_gene: -
abundance: -
j_gene: TRBJ1-2

CDR3nt: TGTGCCACCCATGCAGGCGCGATGAACACTGAAGCTTTCTTT
CDR3aa: CATHAGAMNTEAFF
v_gene: TRBV7-8
d_gene: -
abundance: once
j_gene: TRBJ1-1

CDR3nt: TGCGCCAGCAGCCCCCTAATAGCGGGGGGCGGTACAGATACGCAGTATTTT
CDR3aa: CASSPLIAGGGTDTQYF
v_gene: TRBV5-1
d_gene: TRBD2
abundance: -
j_gene: TRBJ2-3

CDR3nt: TGTGCCAGCAGCCAAGATATGACCCATATAGACTATGGCTACACCTTC
CDR3aa: CASSQDMTHIDYGYTF
v_gene: TRBV3-1/TRBV3-2
d_gene: -
abundance: -
j_gene: TRBJ1-2

CDR3nt: TGTGCCAGCAGCTTAGATCCAGGGGACTATGGCTACACCTTC
CDR3aa: CASSLDPGDYGYTF
v_gene: TRBV7-6
d_gene: -
abundance: few
j_gene: TRBJ1-2

CDR3nt: TGTGCCAGCCCCCCAGGGGGCGACGCTGAAGCTTTCTTT
CDR3aa: CASPPGGDAEAFF
v_gene: TRBV21-1
d_gene: -
abundance: -
j_gene: TRBJ1-1

CDR3nt: TGTGCCAGCAGCTGGGAGGGGGTCGGCTATGGCTACACCTTC
CDR3aa: CASSWEGVGYGYTF
v_gene: TRBV28
d_gene: -
abundance: -
j_gene: TRBJ1-2

CDR3nt: TGTGCCACCGAGAATAGCGAGACCTACGAGCAGTACTTC
CDR3aa: CATENSETYEQYF
v_gene: TRBV24-1
d_gene: -
abundance: -
j_gene: TRBJ2-7

CDR3nt: TGTGCCAGCAGCCAAGTCCGGGGGAGACAAGAGACCCAGTACTTC
CDR3aa: CASSQVRGRQETQYF
v_gene: TRBV3-1/TRBV3-2
d_gene: -
abundance: -
j_gene: TRBJ2-5

CDR3nt: TGTGCCAGCAGCGTAGAAGTCGCCCTCAATGAGCAGTTCTTC
CDR3aa: CASSVEVALNEQFF
v_gene: TRBV9
d_gene: -
abundance: -
j_gene: TRBJ2-1

CDR3nt: TGTGCCAGCAGTTACCCCGCCCTAGCGGGGGACTCCTACGAGCAGTACTTC
CDR3aa: CASSYPALAGDSYEQYF
v_gene: TRBV6-2/TRBV6-3
d_gene: TRBD2
abundance: -
j_gene: TRBJ2-7

CDR3nt: TGCGCCAGCAGCTTGGACAGACCGAACACTGAAGCTTTCTTT
CDR3aa: CASSLDRPNTEAFF
v_gene: TRBV5-1
d_gene: -
abundance: once
j_gene: TRBJ1-1

CDR3nt: TGTGCCAGCAGCTTGTCTAGCGTCTACAATGAGCAGTTCTTC
CDR3aa: CASSLSSVYNEQFF
v_gene: TRBV5-5
d_gene: -
abundance: -
j_gene: TRBJ2-1

CDR3nt: TGCGCCAGCAGCGACGGGGCGGGGAGGGAGACCCAGTACTTC
CDR3aa: CASSDGAGRETQYF
v_gene: TRBV5-1
d_gene: -
abundance: -
j_gene: TRBJ2-5

CDR3nt: TGTGCCAGCTCACCAGTTGGCCAGAGCTCCTACAATGAGCAGTTCTTC
CDR3aa: CASSPVGQSSYNEQFF
v_gene: TRBV18
d_gene: -
abundance: few
j_gene: TRBJ2-1

CDR3nt: TGTGCCAGCCGAAATCTAGCGGGGGGGCTCAATGAGCAGTTCTTC
CDR3aa: CASRNLAGGLNEQFF
v_gene: TRBV19
d_gene: TRBD2
abundance: -
j_gene: TRBJ2-1

CDR3nt: TGTGCCAGCAGCCCGGCCGGAAGCGGGGCCTACACCGGGGAGCTGTTTTTT
CDR3aa: CASSPAGSGAYTGELFF
v_gene: TRBV11-2
d_gene: TRBD2
abundance: once
j_gene: TRBJ2-2

CDR3nt: TGTGCCAGCGAACGGGTCAAAAACATTCAGTACTTC
CDR3aa: CASERVKNIQYF
v_gene: TRBV28
d_gene: -
abundance: -
j_gene: TRBJ2-4

CDR3nt: TGTGCCAGCAGCCCTCCTATCACTGAAGCTTTCTTT
CDR3aa: CASSPPITEAFF
v_gene: TRBV28
d_gene: -
abundance: -
j_gene: TRBJ1-1

CDR3nt: TGTGCCAGTAGTATTAGACTCCCCGGGGAAGCTTTCTTT
CDR3aa: CASSIRLPGEAFF
v_gene: TRBV19
d_gene: -
abundance: -
j_gene: TRBJ1-1

CDR3nt: TGTGCCAGCAGCTTAGCAAGACAGGGCTTTAGAGAGCAGTTCTTC
CDR3aa: CASSLARQGFREQFF
v_gene: TRBV7-9
d_gene: TRBD1
abundance: -
j_gene: TRBJ2-1

CDR3nt: TGTGCCTGGCAGACTGTAGGCTACACCTTC
CDR3aa: CAWQTVGYTF
v_gene: TRBV30
d_gene: -
abundance: -
j_gene: TRBJ1-2

CDR3nt: TGTGCCAGCAGCGCCTCACCTGGGGACAGGGGGCGAGATACGCAGTATTTT
CDR3aa: CASSASPGDRGRDTQYF
v_gene: TRBV9
d_gene: TRBD1
abundance: -
j_gene: TRBJ2-3

CDR3nt: TGTGCCAGCAGTTACACAGCGGGGGGGCTCGAGGATACGCAGTATTTT
CDR3aa: CASSYTAGGLEDTQYF
v_gene: TRBV6-5
d_gene: TRBD2
abundance: -
j_gene: TRBJ2-3

CDR3nt: TGCGCCAGCAAAGAAGGGGACAGCGCCTACGAGCAGTACTTC
CDR3aa: CASKEGDSAYEQYF
v_gene: TRBV10-2
d_gene: TRBD1
abundance: few
j_gene: TRBJ2-7

CDR3nt: TGTGCCAGCAGCCAAGGCGGACAGGGAACCAACTATGGCTACACCTTC
CDR3aa: CASSQGGQGTNYGYTF
v_gene: TRBV4-2
d_gene: TRBD1
abundance: -
j_gene: TRBJ1-2

CDR3nt: TGCGCCAGCACCTGGGGGAACAGGCAAGAAGATACGCAGTATTTT
CDR3aa: CASTWGNRQEDTQYF
v_gene: TRBV5-1
d_gene: -
abundance: -
j_gene: TRBJ2-3

CDR3nt: TGCGCCAGCAGCCGATTCAGAGGGGGCGCCGCTGAAGCTTTCTTT
CDR3aa: CASSRFRGGAAEAFF
v_gene: TRBV4-1
d_gene: TRBD1
abundance: -
j_gene: TRBJ1-1

CDR3nt: TGCAGCGTTTCTCAGGGAATCGGCGAAAAACTGTTTTTT
CDR3aa: CSVSQGIGEKLFF
v_gene: TRBV29-1
d_gene: -
abundance: -
j_gene: TRBJ1-4

CDR3nt: TGTGCCAGTAGTATAGCAGGACAGGGGACGGCTGGGGCCAACGTCCTGACTTTC
CDR3aa: CASSIAGQGTAGANVLTF
v_gene: TRBV19
d_gene: TRBD1
abundance: -
j_gene: TRBJ2-6

CDR3nt: TGTGCCAGCAGTTACAGCTCGTCCTACGAGCAGTACTTC
CDR3aa: CASSYSSSYEQYF
v_gene: TRBV6-5
d_gene: -
abundance: -
j_gene: TRBJ2-7

CDR3nt: TGTGCCAGCAGGAACAAGGAGGGTAATTCACCCCTCCACTTT
CDR3aa: CASRNKEGNSPLHF
v_gene: TRBV7-3
d_gene: -
abundance: -
j_gene: TRBJ1-6

CDR3nt: TGCAGCGTTGAAGCCACCCCTCGCGCTGAAGCTTTCTTT
CDR3aa: CSVEATPRAEAFF
v_gene: TRBV29-1
d_gene: -
abundance: -
j_gene: TRBJ1-1

CDR3nt: TGCGCCAGCAGCCAATTCGAGACTAGCGCGTACGAGCAGTACTTC
CDR3aa: CASSQFETSAYEQYF
v_gene: TRBV4-1
d_gene: TRBD2
abundance: -
j_gene: TRBJ2-7

CDR3nt: TGTGCCAGCAGCTCGGACTCTGGGGCCAACGTCCTGACTTTC
CDR3aa: CASSSDSGANVLTF
v_gene: TRBV6-5
d_gene: -
abundance: -
j_gene: TRBJ2-6

CDR3nt: TGTGCCAGTAGTATAGGGGCAGGGGATTTGAACACTGAAGCTTTCTTT
CDR3aa: CASSIGAGDLNTEAFF
v_gene: TRBV19
d_gene: -
abundance: -
j_gene: TRBJ1-1

CDR3nt: TGTGCCAGCAGCCCGCTCACTAGCGGGGGCTACAATGAGCAGTTCTTC
CDR3aa: CASSPLTSGGYNEQFF
v_gene: TRBV9
d_gene: TRBD2
abundance: -
j_gene: TRBJ2-1

CDR3nt: TGTGCCAGTAGGACGCCACAGGGAAGGCCGATCCGGGGGTATGGCTACACCTTC
CDR3aa: CASRTPQGRPIRGYGYTF
v_gene: TRBV19
d_gene: -
abundance: -
j_gene: TRBJ1-2

CDR3nt: TGTGCCAGCAGTCCTCTAGTCTGGGGCTACACCTTC
CDR3aa: CASSPLVWGYTF
v_gene: TRBV6-5
d_gene: -
abundance: once
j_gene: TRBJ1-2

CDR3nt: TGTGCCAGTAGTATGGGAGGGAGGTCAGCTAACTATGGCTACACCTTC
CDR3aa: CASSMGGRSANYGYTF
v_gene: TRBV19
d_gene: -
abundance: -
j_gene: TRBJ1-2